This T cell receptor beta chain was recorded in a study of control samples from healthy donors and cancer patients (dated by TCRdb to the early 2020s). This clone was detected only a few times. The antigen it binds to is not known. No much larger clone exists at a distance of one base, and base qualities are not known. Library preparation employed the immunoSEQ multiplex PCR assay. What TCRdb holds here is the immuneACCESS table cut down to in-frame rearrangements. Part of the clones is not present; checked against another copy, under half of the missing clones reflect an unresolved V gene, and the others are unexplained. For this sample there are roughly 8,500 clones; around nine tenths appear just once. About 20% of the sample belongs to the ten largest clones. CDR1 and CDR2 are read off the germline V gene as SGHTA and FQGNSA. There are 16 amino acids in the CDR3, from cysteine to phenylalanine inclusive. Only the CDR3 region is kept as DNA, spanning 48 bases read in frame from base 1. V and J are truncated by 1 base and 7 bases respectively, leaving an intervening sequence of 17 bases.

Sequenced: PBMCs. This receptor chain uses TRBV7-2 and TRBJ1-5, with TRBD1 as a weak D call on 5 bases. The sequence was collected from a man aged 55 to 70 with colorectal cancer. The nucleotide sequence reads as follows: TGTGCCAGCAGCTTAGGTTCCGCTCCCCAGGGACAGCCCCAGCATTTT. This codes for CASSLGSAPQGQPQHF.